This T cell receptor beta chain was retrieved from a study of OX40 agonist ivuxolimab in advanced cancers. The overall study: Patients in the trial were receiving intravenous ivuxolimab every 2 weeks, at doses of 0.01 to 10 mg/kg. Melanoma, hepatocellular carcinoma, head and neck or renal cell cancer occurred in dose-escalation patients.

Assay used: immunoSEQ multiplex PCR; TCRdb lists only in-frame clones, some missing. The profile shows 80,000 to 85,000 clones, around 80% of them singletons. The CDR3 is 15 amino acids. Trimming left V 1 base short and J 0 bases short, with 7 bases between. Germline V gene sequence: CDR1 KGHSH, CDR2 LQKENI. Patients were excluded for autoimmune disease history or systemic immunosuppression. The chain joins TRBV18 to TRBJ1-5, with a tentative D call TRBD1 (6 bases). This material consisted of CD4+ or CD8+ T cells sorted from blood, taken in a trial of the OX40 agonist ivuxolimab. This TCR was recovered from an adult with an advanced solid tumor such as melanoma, head and neck, liver or kidney cancer. The CDR3 is CASSPQGDSNQPQHF. CDR3 DNA: TGTGCCAGCTCACCACAGGGGGATAGCAATCAGCCCCAGCATTTT.